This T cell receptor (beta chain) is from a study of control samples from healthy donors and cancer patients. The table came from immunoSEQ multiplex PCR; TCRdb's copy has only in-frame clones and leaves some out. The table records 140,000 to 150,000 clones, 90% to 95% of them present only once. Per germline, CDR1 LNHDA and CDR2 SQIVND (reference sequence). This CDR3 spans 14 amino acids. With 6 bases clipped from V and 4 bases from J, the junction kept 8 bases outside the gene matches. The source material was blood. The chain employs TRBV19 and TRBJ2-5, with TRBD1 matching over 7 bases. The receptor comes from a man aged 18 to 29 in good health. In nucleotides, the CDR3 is TGTGCCAGTAGCGTGATAGGGGGCGTAGAGACCCAGTACTTC. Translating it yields CASSVIGGVETQYF.